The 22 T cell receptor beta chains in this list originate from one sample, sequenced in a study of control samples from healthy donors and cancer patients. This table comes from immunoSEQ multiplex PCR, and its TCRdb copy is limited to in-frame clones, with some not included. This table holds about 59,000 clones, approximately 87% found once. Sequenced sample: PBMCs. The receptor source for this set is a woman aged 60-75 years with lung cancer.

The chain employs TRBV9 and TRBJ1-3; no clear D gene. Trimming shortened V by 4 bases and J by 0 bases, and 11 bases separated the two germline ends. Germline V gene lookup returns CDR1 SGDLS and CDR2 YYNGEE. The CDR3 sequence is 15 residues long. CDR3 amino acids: CASSPVGISGNTIYF. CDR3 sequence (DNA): TGTGCCAGCAGCCCCGTGGGCATCTCTGGAAACACCATATATTTT.

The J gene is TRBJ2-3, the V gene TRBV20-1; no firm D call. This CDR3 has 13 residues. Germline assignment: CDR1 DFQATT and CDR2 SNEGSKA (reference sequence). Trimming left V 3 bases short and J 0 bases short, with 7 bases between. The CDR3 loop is CSASRGSTDTQYF. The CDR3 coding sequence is TGCAGTGCTAGTCGTGGTAGCACAGATACGCAGTATTTT.

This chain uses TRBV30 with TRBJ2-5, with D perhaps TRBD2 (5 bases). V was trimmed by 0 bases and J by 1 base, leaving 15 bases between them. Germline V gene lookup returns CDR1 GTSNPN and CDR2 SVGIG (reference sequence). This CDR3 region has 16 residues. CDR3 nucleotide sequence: TGTGCCTGGAGTGTTGGTCAGGCGGGCGGCCAAGAGACCCAGTACTTC. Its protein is CAWSVGQAGGQETQYF.

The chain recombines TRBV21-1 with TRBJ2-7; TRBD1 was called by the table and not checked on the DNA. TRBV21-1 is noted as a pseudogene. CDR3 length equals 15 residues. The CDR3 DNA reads TGTGCCAGCACCAAGGGTCTTGTCAGGGGGCGAGAGCAGTACTTC. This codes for CASTKGLVRGREQYF.

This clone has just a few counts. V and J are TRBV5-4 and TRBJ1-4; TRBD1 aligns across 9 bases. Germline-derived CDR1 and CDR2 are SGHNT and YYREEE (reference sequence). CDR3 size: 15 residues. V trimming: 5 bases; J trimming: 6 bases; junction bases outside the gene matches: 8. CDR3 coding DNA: TGTGCCAGCAGTATTGGGGGACAGGGTTATGAAAAACTGTTTTTT. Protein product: CASSIGGQGYEKLFF.

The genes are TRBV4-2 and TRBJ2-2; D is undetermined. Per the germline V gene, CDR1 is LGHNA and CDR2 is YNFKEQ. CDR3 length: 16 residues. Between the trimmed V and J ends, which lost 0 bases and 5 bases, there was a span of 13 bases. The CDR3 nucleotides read TGTGCCAGCAGCCAAGATACCGGAGTGGGGACCGGGGAGCTGTTTTTT. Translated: CASSQDTGVGTGELFF.

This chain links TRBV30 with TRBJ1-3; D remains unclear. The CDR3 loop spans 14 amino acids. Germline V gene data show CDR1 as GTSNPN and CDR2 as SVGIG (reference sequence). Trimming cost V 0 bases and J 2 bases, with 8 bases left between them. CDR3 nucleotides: TGTGCCTGGAGTGTCACAAGTCCTGGAAACACCATATATTTT. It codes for CAWSVTSPGNTIYF.

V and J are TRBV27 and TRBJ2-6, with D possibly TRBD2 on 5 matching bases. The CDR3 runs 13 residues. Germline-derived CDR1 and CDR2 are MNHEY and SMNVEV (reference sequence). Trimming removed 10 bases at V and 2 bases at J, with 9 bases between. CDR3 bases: TGTGCCATCCGGGGTACTGGGGCCAACGTCCTGACTTTC. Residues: CAIRGTGANVLTF. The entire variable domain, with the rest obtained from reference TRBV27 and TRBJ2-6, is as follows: EAQVTQNPRYLITVTGKKLTVTCSQNMNHEYMSWYRQDPGLGLRQIYYSMNVEVTDKGDVPEGYKVSRKEKRNFPLILESPSPNQTSLYFCAIRGTGANVLTFGAGSRLTVL.

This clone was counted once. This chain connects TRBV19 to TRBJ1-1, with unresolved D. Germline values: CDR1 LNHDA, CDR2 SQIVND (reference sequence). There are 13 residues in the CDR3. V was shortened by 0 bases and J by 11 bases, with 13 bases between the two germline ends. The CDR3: CASSIEDPAGAFF. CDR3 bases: TGTGCCAGTAGTATAGAGGATCCAGCGGGGGCTTTCTTT.

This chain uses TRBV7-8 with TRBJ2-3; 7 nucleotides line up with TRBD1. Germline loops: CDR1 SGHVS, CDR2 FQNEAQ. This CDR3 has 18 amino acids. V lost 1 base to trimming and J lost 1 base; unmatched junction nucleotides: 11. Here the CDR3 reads CASSLDLEDRRGTDTQYF. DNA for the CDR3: TGTGCCAGCAGCTTAGACTTAGAGGACAGGAGAGGCACAGATACGCAGTATTTT.

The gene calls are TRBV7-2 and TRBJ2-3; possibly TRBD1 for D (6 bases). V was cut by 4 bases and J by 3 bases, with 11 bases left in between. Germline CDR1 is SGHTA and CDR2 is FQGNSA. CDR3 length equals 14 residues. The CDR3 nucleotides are TGTGCCAGCAGCTCCAGGGGTAGAACAGATACGCAGTATTTT. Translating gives CASSSRGRTDTQYF.

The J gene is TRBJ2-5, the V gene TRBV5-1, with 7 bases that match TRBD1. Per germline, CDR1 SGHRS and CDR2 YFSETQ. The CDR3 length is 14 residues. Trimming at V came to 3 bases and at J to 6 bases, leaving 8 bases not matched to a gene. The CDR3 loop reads CASSSPGTAKTQYF. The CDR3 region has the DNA TGCGCCAGCAGCTCCCCCGGGACAGCAAAGACCCAGTACTTC.

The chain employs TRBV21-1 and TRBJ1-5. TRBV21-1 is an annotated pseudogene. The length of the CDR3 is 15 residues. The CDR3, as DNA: TGTGCCAGACCAAGCCCAGGGGACTGCGATCAGCCCCAGCATTTT. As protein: CARPSPGDCDQPQHF.

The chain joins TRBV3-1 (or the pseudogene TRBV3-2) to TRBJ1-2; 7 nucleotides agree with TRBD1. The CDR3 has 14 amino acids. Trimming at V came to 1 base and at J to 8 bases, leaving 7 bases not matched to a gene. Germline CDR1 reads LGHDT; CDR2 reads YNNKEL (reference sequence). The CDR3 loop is CASSQGRGLWGYTF. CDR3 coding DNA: TGTGCCAGCAGCCAAGGGAGGGGGCTTTGGGGCTACACCTTC.

The CDR3 DNA follows: TGTGCCAGCAGCCAAGATCGTTCGGTCTCTGGAAACACCATATATTTT. It translates to CASSQDRSVSGNTIYF. The rearrangement uses TRBV3-1 (or the pseudogene TRBV3-2) and TRBJ1-3; no clear D. The ends were cut back, 0 bases at V and 0 bases at J, with 9 bases in the middle. The CDR3 loop spans 16 amino acids. Germline values: CDR1 LGHDT, CDR2 YNNKEL (reference sequence).

CDR3 coding DNA: TGTGCCAGCAGTCGCTCGGGCCGGGAAGCTTTCTTT. This gives the protein CASSRSGREAFF. V is TRBV27 and J is TRBJ1-1; no definite D call. Germline V gene lookup returns CDR1 MNHEY and CDR2 SMNVEV (reference sequence). V was pared by 5 bases and J by 8 bases, with 12 bases between. The CDR3 runs 12 residues.

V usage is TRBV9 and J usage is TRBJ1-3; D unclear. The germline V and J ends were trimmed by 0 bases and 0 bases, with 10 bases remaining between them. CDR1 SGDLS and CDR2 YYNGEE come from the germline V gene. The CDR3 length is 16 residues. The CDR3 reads CASSVAPGTSGNTIYF. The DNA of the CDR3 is TGTGCCAGCAGCGTAGCTCCAGGAACCTCTGGAAACACCATATATTTT. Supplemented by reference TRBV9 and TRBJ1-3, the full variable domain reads DSGVTQTPKHLITATGQRVTLRCSPRSGDLSVYWYQQSLDQGLQFLIQYYNGEERAKGNILERFSAQQFPDLHSELNLSSLELGDSALYFCASSVAPGTSGNTIYFGEGSWLTVV.

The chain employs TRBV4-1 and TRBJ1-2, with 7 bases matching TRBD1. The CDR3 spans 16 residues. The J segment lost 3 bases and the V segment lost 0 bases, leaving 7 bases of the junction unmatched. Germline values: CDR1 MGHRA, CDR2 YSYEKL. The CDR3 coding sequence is TGCGCCAGCAGCCAAGATAGGGCAGGGGGTTACTATGGCTACACCTTC. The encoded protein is CASSQDRAGGYYGYTF.

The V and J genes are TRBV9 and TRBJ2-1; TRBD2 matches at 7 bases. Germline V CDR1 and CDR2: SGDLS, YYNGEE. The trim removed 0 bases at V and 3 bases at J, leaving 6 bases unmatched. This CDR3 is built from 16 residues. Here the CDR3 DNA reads TGTGCCAGCAGCGTAGAGCGGGGCCCCAACTACAATGAGCAGTTCTTC. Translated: CASSVERGPNYNEQFF.

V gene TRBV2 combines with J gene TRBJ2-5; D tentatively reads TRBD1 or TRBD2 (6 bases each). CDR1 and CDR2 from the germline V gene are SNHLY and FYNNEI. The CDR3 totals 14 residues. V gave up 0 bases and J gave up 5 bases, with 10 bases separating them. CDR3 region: CASSEAGGGETQYF. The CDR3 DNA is TGTGCCAGCAGTGAAGCGGGGGGCGGGGAGACCCAGTACTTC.

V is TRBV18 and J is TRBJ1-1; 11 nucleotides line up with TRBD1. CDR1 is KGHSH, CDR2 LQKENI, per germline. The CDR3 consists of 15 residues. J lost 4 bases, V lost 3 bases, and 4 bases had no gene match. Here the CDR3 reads CASSPGDRGGTEAFF. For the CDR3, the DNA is TGTGCCAGCTCACCGGGGGACAGGGGGGGCACTGAAGCTTTCTTT.

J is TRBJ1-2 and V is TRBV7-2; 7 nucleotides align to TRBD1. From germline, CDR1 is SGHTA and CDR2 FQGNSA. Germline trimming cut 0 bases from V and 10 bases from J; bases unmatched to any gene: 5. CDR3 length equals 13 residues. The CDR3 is CASSLARDSSYTF. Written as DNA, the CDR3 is TGTGCCAGCAGCTTAGCCCGGGACAGCTCCTACACCTTC.